A single sample is the source of the 4 T cell receptor beta chains below, sequenced in a study of T-cell reconstitution after alpha-beta-depleted transplantation in children. This sample's TCRbeta library carried unique molecular identifier barcodes. One entry per CDR3 protein results from TCRdb running MiXCR on the PCR reads. This sample has a few hundred thousand distinct CDR3 sequences, with about 40% found just once. Source: PBMCs, taken before TCRalphabeta/CD19-depleted stem cell transplant. These receptors all stem from a girl aged 2-15 years with aplastic anemia, due to receive a stem cell transplant.

The V and J genes are TRBV3-1 and TRBJ2-1, with 12 bases fitting TRBD2. CDR3 size: 17 residues. The germline V gene encodes CDR1 LGHDT and CDR2 YNNKEL (reference sequence). V lost 4 bases to trimming and J lost 9 bases; unmatched junction nucleotides: 13. CDR3 in amino acids: CASSRDRGLAGYGEQFF. CDR3 nucleotides: TGTGCCAGCAGCCGAGATAGGGGACTAGCGGGTTATGGTGAGCAGTTCTTC.

There are many counts of this clonotype. This chain connects TRBV5-5 to TRBJ2-3; 10 nucleotides match TRBD1. The ends lost 0 bases at V and 5 bases at J; junction bases unmatched: 6. Germline V gene sequence: CDR1 SGHKS, CDR2 YYEKEE (reference sequence). This CDR3 region has 16 residues. Here the CDR3 DNA reads TGTGCCAGCAGCTTGGGCGACAGGGGGCGGGGAGATACGCAGTATTTT. Translating it yields CASSLGDRGRGDTQYF.

The J gene is TRBJ1-3, the V gene TRBV7-2; D perhaps matches TRBD1 (5 bases). The CDR3 has 15 residues. Trimming pared 3 bases from V and 4 bases from J, leaving 13 bases between. Germline assignment: CDR1 SGHTA and CDR2 FQGNSA. The CDR3 region is CASSFKGLGGNTIYF. The CDR3, as DNA: TGTGCCAGCAGCTTCAAGGGGCTTGGCGGAAACACCATATATTTT.

This clonotype appeared a few times. The chain recombines TRBV5-5 with TRBJ2-2; the D call may be TRBD1 or TRBD2 (5 bases each). V lost 2 bases to trimming and J lost 1 base, with 15 bases between them. CDR3 size: 17 residues. Germline CDR1 and CDR2: SGHKS and YYEKEE (reference sequence). The DNA for the CDR3 is TGTGCCAGCAGCTTTGCGTCGGGGCAGGGGAACACCGGGGAGCTGTTTTTT. Its protein product is CASSFASGQGNTGELFF.